These 3 T cell receptor beta chains were sequenced from one sample in a study of cytomegalovirus exposure and HLA in healthy donors. PCR used 60 Vbeta primers and 13 Jbeta primers. Repertoires were generated with immunoSEQ multiplex PCR, while TCRdb's copy carries only in-frame clones and drops some. This table holds 190,000 or so clones, roughly four fifths found once. The sample taken for sequencing was PBMCs. Receptor source: a man over 45 in good health and CMV-seronegative.

This CDR3 is CASSTSGGHYEQYF. CDR3 bases: TGTGCCAGCAGTACTAGCGGGGGGCATTACGAGCAGTACTTC. The J gene is TRBJ2-7, the V gene TRBV6-5; 12 bases align to TRBD2. The CDR3 spans 14 residues. J gave up 4 bases and V 5 bases, and 3 bases lay outside the gene matches. Germline CDR1 MNHEY, CDR2 SVGAGI.

This chain joins TRBV6-5 and TRBJ1-2; D is perhaps TRBD1 (5 bases). This CDR3 spans 14 amino acids. The V gene's germline CDR1 is MNHEY and CDR2 SVGAGI. Deletions cut 7 bases from V and 7 bases from J, with 19 bases between. The CDR3, as DNA: TGTGCCAGCACGCGCCGGGACTGGGTGGCTGGCTACACCTTC. It codes for CASTRRDWVAGYTF.

J is TRBJ2-3 and V is TRBV5-1; D may be TRBD2 (5 bases). V was trimmed by 1 base and J by 3 bases, leaving 12 bases between them. Germline V lookup: CDR1 SGHRS, CDR2 YFSETQ. This CDR3 comprises 15 residues. The CDR3: CASSLTSRGTDTQYF. The CDR3 bases are TGCGCCAGCAGCTTGACCAGTAGAGGGACAGATACGCAGTATTTT.